This T cell receptor (beta chain) originates from a study of shared clonotypes between healthy human individuals (dated by TCRdb to the early 2020s). With respect to the entire study: The cohort included a few men and a couple of women between 18 and 49 years of age. Per donor, leukapheresis produced somewhere between about 0.94 and 9.5 billion PBMCs. Blood TCR repertoires of about five healthy adults were deeply sequenced to estimate repertoire size and the extent of clonotype sharing between individuals. For each donor, CD4 naive and CD4 memory were each given three plates, CD8 naive was given two plates, and CD8 memory was given one plate. Libraries were prepared and TCR repertoires were sequenced by different laboratories using diverse techniques, in order to increase sequencing depth and limit assay-specific biases.

V is pared back by 2 bases and J by 2 bases, with 19 bases lying between the germline termini. From its cysteine to its phenylalanine, the CDR3 spans 18 amino acids. The DNA shown is the 54-base CDR3, in frame from base 1. Looking up the germline V gene yields CDR1 SGHNT and CDR2 YENEEA. The donors were healthy, HIV-negative adults who had no recently reported acute infections or vaccinations. Only Caucasian adults living in Nashville, Tennessee, USA were represented among the donors. CD4+ T cells were enriched by magnetic negative selection, after which naive cells were positively selected on CD45RA and the negative fraction was taken as the memory subset. Blood was obtained by leukapheresis, after which PBMCs were separated by Ficoll-Histopaque density gradient centrifugation and cryopreserved in liquid nitrogen vapor phase. Analytical flow cytometry was used to check the purity and quantity of every magnetically sorted T cell population. Each sorted fraction had its genomic DNA isolated and then quantified by UV absorbance on a Nanodrop 2000c.

As concerns this clone: This receptor's antigen is unknown. No qualities accompany the bases; no much larger clone lies one base away.

Using the deep immunoSEQ assay, multiplex PCR amplified TCR CDR3 regions from genomic DNA. For each cell subset, the extracted genomic DNA was distributed evenly across all wells of several immunoSEQ 96-well plates, and each plate served as one replicate. For sorted subsets, 200 to 250 ng genomic DNA, equal to 30,000 to 35,000 T cell genomes, was loaded into each replicate PCR. Purified libraries were measured with a Qubit 3.0 fluorometer, size-checked on a Bioanalyzer 2100, and measured again with the KAPA Library Quantification kit. Every immunoSEQ 96-well plate was sequenced on a separate single-read 150-cycle Illumina NextSeq 550 flow cell. The source study handled its data this way. Because the immunoSEQ output included only junctional sequences and no quality scores, the filtering could not be the same as the filtering used for full-length reads. To assign V/J genes and CDR3, sequences were annotated using PyIR, a Python wrapper for IgBLAST v1.9, with IMGT germline references. Reads with weak V/J assignments (E-value above 1e-6), missing CDR3, stop codons, out-of-frame junctions, or ambiguous translated residues were removed. A V3J clonotype was defined by an identical inferred V gene, J gene, and CDR3 amino acid sequence. The percentage overlap between two repertoires was calculated by dividing the number of shared unique clonotypes by the size of the smaller repertoire. RTK rarefaction, the Chao1 estimator, and Recon v2.1 estimates of unobserved clonotypes were used to assess repertoire richness. Generation probabilities were computed with OLGA for all TCRbeta clonotypes obtained by the gDNA method from several donors. TCRdb stores this immuneACCESS table with in-frame sequences only. Part of the clones is absent; in the studies checked, under half of the shortfall reflects unresolved V genes, and no reason is known for the rest. Clonal size and the V and J genes are those of that table, whereas D and trimming came from the DNA. This sample holds a few million clones; about 94% were observed only once. Of the sample, about 0.13% is held by the ten largest clones.

Broader findings and caveats from the paper: Incomplete sequencing was indicated by rarefaction of sorted-subset datasets, despite the large sequencing depth. Compared with non-shared clonotypes, the clonotypes found in all four sorted-subset donors had higher generation probabilities. Sharing across four donors was observed for approximately 5% of naive CD4, under 4% of naive CD8, over 2% of memory CD4, and around 0.44% of memory CD8 clonotypes. Pairwise subsampling led to the expectation that sequencing depth would affect the degree of clonotype sharing among donors. Naive subsets generally had larger estimated clonotype richness than memory subsets. Only blood was sampled, and tissue TCR repertoires likely differ from those in blood. Because the study included a small number of donors, the genetic and exposure-history diversity represented was limited.

The rearranged segments are TRBV11-3 and TRBJ1-5, and possibly TRBD1, on 5 matching bases. The source is a man in his late teens or twenties in good health. Sequenced input: naive CD4+ T cells sorted from blood. The cell subset or site label, read with the paper, signifies: CD45RA+ positively selected. The nucleotide sequence reads as follows: TGTGCCAGCAGCTTACCGCGTCACCGGGACGGTTGCAATCAGCCCCAGCATTTT. Its coded protein is CASSLPRHRDGCNQPQHF.